The 13 T cell receptor beta chains reported below all come from one sample, sequenced in a study of shared clonotypes between healthy human individuals. Method: immunoSEQ multiplex PCR; TCRdb's copy keeps in-frame clones and lacks some. The table lists approximately 640,000 clones, 72% of them singletons. Sample: memory CD4+ T cells sorted from blood. Described subset: CD45RA-negative fraction. These receptors were obtained from a woman aged 25 to 39 in good health.

This sequence joins TRBV5-5 and TRBJ2-5; D is unclear. This CDR3 has 14 amino acids. V lost 0 bases and J lost 1, with 7 bases in between. Germline CDR1 reads SGHKS; CDR2 reads YYEKEE (reference sequence). CDR3 DNA sequence: TGTGCCAGCAGCTTGGGCTGGGCCCAAGAGACCCAGTACTTC. Its protein is CASSLGWAQETQYF.

This chain uses TRBV27 with TRBJ2-6, with 10 bases matching TRBD1. CDR1 MNHEY and CDR2 SMNVEV come from the germline V gene (reference sequence). The CDR3 runs to 18 residues. Trimming cost V 5 bases and J 1 base; bases outside gene matches: 8. The CDR3 DNA reads as TGTGCCAGCAGTCCGGTCGGACAGGGGGTTTCTGGGGCCAACGTCCTGACTTTC. Its translation: CASSPVGQGVSGANVLTF.

The rearrangement links TRBV4-2 to TRBJ2-1; TRBD2 matches 10 bases. The germline V gene encodes CDR1 LGHNA and CDR2 YNFKEQ. V lost 0 bases to trimming and J lost 10 bases; unmatched junction nucleotides: 6. This CDR3 contains 15 residues. The DNA for the CDR3 is TGTGCCAGCAGCCAAGAGTCACTAGCGGGATGGGAGCAGTTCTTC. This gives the protein CASSQESLAGWEQFF.

The chain carries TRBV21-1 and TRBJ2-7; TRBD1 is the table's D call and was not checked against the DNA. TRBV21-1 is a pseudogene segment. CDR3 length: 20 residues. This chain's CDR3 is CASSQDAYRVHTGGVYEQYF. Written as DNA, the CDR3 is TGTGCCAGCAGTCAAGACGCCTATAGGGTACACACAGGGGGAGTTTACGAGCAGTACTTC.

The chain recombines TRBV5-6 with TRBJ1-2, with D possibly TRBD1 on 5 matching bases. Trimming shortened V by 0 bases and J by 6 bases, and 12 bases separated the two germline ends. This CDR3 comprises 14 residues. Germline-derived CDR1 and CDR2 are SGHDT and YYEEEE. In DNA, the CDR3 is TGTGCCAGCAGCTTGGGGGGACTACGCGATGGCTACACCTTC. Its protein product is CASSLGGLRDGYTF.

The chain carries TRBV6-6 and TRBJ2-3, with TRBD2 identical over 8 bases. Germline CDR1 and CDR2: MNHNY and SVGAGI (reference sequence). V was pared by 6 bases and J by 3 bases, with 8 bases of the junction left unmatched. CDR3 length: 15 amino acids. The CDR3 nucleotides are TGTGCCAGCAGACCGTTAGCGGGACAAACAGATACGCAGTATTTT. Protein product: CASRPLAGQTDTQYF.

This clone was observed a few times. This chain joins TRBV6-1 and TRBJ2-1, with D uncertain. V shed 4 bases and J shed 5 bases, with 12 bases lying between them. The length of the CDR3 is 14 residues. CDR1 and CDR2 from the germline V gene are MNHNS and SASEGT. In DNA form, the CDR3 reads TGTGCCAGCAGTGCCGGGTCAGGAAACAATGAGCAGTTCTTC. As protein: CASSAGSGNNEQFF.

The chain combines TRBV5-6 with TRBJ1-2; D is unclear. The CDR3 sequence is 13 residues long. Germline values: CDR1 SGHDT, CDR2 YYEEEE. V shed 2 bases and J shed 11 bases, with 16 bases lying between them. CDR3 DNA sequence: TGTGCCAGCAGCTTCGAATTGACGGGCCGGTACACCTTC. This sequence encodes CASSFELTGRYTF.

This clone turned up a few times. The same CDR3 is also encoded by other DNA sequences in this sample. This chain uses TRBV6-5 with TRBJ2-7; the match to TRBD1 covers 8 bases. Germline CDR1 MNHEY, CDR2 SVGAGI. The CDR3 loop spans 15 amino acids. The ends lost 3 bases at V and 2 bases at J; junction bases unmatched: 6. The DNA of the CDR3 is TGTGCCAGCAGTTATTCCGGGACAGGACCCTACGAGCAGTACTTC. Its translation: CASSYSGTGPYEQYF.

The rearrangement links TRBV18 to TRBJ1-5; D call uncertain. Trimming cost V 0 bases and J 0 bases, with 12 bases left between them. The CDR3 runs 17 residues. CDR1 KGHSH and CDR2 LQKENI come from the germline V gene. CDR3 sequence: CASSPPLDGYSNQPQHF. CDR3 coding DNA: TGTGCCAGCTCACCACCGTTGGACGGATATAGCAATCAGCCCCAGCATTTT.

CDR3 DNA: TGTGCCAGCAGAACAGGGTCCAACTATGGCTACACCTTC. Translated: CASRTGSNYGYTF. The chain couples TRBV27 to TRBJ1-2, with a weak D call TRBD1 (6 bases). V was shortened by 6 bases and J by 2 bases, with 10 bases between the two germline ends. The CDR3 spans 13 residues. Germline V gene data show CDR1 as MNHEY and CDR2 as SMNVEV (reference sequence).

The rearrangement uses TRBV28 and TRBJ2-1; 11 nucleotides match TRBD1. Trimming removed 2 bases from V and 9 bases from J; junction bases left unmatched: 6. This CDR3 region has 15 residues. Germline V gene lookup returns CDR1 MDHEN and CDR2 SYDVKM. The CDR3 here is CASSLSGGQGVEQFF. CDR3 nucleotides: TGTGCCAGCAGTTTAAGCGGGGGACAGGGGGTTGAGCAGTTCTTC.

V and J are TRBV4-1 and TRBJ2-7, with a weak D call TRBD1 (6 bases). The CDR3 is 15 residues long. V was cut by 4 bases and J by 0 bases, with 13 bases left in between. CDR1 is MGHRA and CDR2 is YSYEKL in the germline V gene. CDR3 sequence reads: CASSRGHLSSYEQYF. The DNA for the CDR3 is TGCGCCAGCAGCCGGGGACATCTGAGCTCCTACGAGCAGTACTTC.